This T cell receptor beta chain was documented in a study of control samples from healthy donors and cancer patients. Produced via immunoSEQ multiplex PCR; TCRdb's table is partial and in-frame only. There are 150,000 to 200,000 clones in the sample; 96% occur only once, and 1% lies in the top ten. The sample comprised blood. The origin of this receptor is a woman between 25 and 40 years old in good health.

CDR3 residues: CASSPRSGGFAIYF. The CDR3 bases are TGTGCCAGCTCACCTAGGTCGGGCGGTTTTGCCATATATTTT. The rearrangement joins TRBV18 to TRBJ1-3; no clear D. The V end lost 3 bases, the J end lost 11 bases, and 17 bases lay between the germline ends. The germline CDR1 and CDR2 sequences are KGHSH and LQKENI. This CDR3 contains 14 residues. The complete variable domain, with remaining parts taken from reference TRBV18 and TRBJ1-3, reads NAGVMQNPRHLVRRRGQEARLRCSPMKGHSHVYWYRQLPEEGLKFMVYLQKENIIDESGMPKERFSAEFPKEGPSILRIQQVVRGDSAAYFCASSPRSGGFAIYFGEGSWLTVV.